The 25 T cell receptor beta chains below were found in one sample sequenced in a study of identical twins. TCRdb re-derived calls from the 5' RACE reads in MiXCR, one entry per CDR3 protein. The profile shows about 690,000 distinct CDR3 sequences, less than 7% of them singletons. Sequencing was carried out using naive T cells sorted from blood. The receptors originated from a man younger than 35 in good health.

The table lists this clonotype with many counts. The chain joins TRBV9 to TRBJ1-4; D remains ambiguous. V lost 1 base, J lost 1 base, and 17 bases lay in between. CDR1 SGDLS and CDR2 YYNGEE come from the germline V gene. There are 18 residues in the CDR3. The CDR3 is CASSVSPGPRGTNEKLFF. Written as DNA, the CDR3 is TGTGCCAGCAGCGTATCCCCAGGTCCTCGCGGAACTAATGAAAAACTGTTTTTT.

This clonotype occurred many times. The gene calls are TRBV4-3 and TRBJ2-1; perhaps TRBD2 as D (5 bases). CDR1 and CDR2 from the germline V gene are LGHNA and YSLEER. CDR3 length: 15 residues. The V and J ends lost 3 bases and 0 bases respectively, with 9 bases between them. DNA for the CDR3: TGCGCCAGCAGCCAGGACTTCCCCTCCTACAATGAGCAGTTCTTC. This translates into CASSQDFPSYNEQFF.

The table lists this clonotype with many counts. J is TRBJ2-3 and V is TRBV29-1; TRBD2 agrees at 10 bases. The CDR3 has 16 residues. From germline, CDR1 is SQVTM and CDR2 ANQGSEA. V gave up 0 bases and J gave up 2 bases; unmatched junction bases: 5. As DNA, the CDR3 is TGCAGCGTTGAAGATCGGCTAGCGGGAGCCACAGATACGCAGTATTTT. It specifies CSVEDRLAGATDTQYF.

The sample holds many counts of this clonotype. The V call is TRBV12-3 or TRBV12-4, the J call TRBJ2-1; D is undetermined. The CDR3 totals 15 residues. V was cut by 5 bases and J by 2 bases, with 13 bases left in between. The CDR3, as DNA: TGTGCCAGCAGTCAAGGGCGCGGAACCTACAATGAGCAGTTCTTC. Protein sequence: CASSQGRGTYNEQFF.

J is TRBJ1-1 and V is TRBV4-1; weak D call: TRBD1 (5 bases). V gave up 4 bases and J gave up 11 bases, with 29 bases separating them. The CDR3 spans 17 residues. The germline V gene encodes CDR1 MGHRA and CDR2 YSYEKL. Here the CDR3 DNA reads TGCGCCAGCAGCCCCAACCCGTATACCGATGCGGGGGATGGGGCTTTCTTT. Its protein is CASSPNPYTDAGDGAFF.

This rearrangement joins TRBV3-1 to TRBJ2-4; no reliable D call. Trimming took 1 base from V and 8 from J, leaving 9 bases between them. Germline-derived CDR1 and CDR2 are LGHDT and YNNKEL (reference sequence). There are 13 residues in the CDR3. The CDR3 protein is CASSQAAVDIQYF. DNA for the CDR3: TGTGCCAGCAGCCAAGCGGCCGTGGACATTCAGTACTTC.

The chain uses TRBV10-3 and TRBJ2-2; D ambiguous. The CDR3 runs to 14 residues. Germline CDR1 reads ENHRY; CDR2 reads SYGVKD. V was pared by 2 bases and J by 6 bases, with 10 bases between. The CDR3 coding sequence is TGTGCCATCAGTGAGGGACCTGGCGCCGGGGAGCTGTTTTTT. Translation gives CAISEGPGAGELFF.

This clonotype occurred many times. V usage is TRBV20-1 and J usage is TRBJ2-5, with 9 nucleotides matching TRBD2. The germline V gene encodes CDR1 DFQATT and CDR2 SNEGSKA (reference sequence). The V gene end was trimmed by 1 base and the J gene end by 5 bases; junction bases not matched to a gene: 5. The CDR3 spans 14 residues. In DNA, the CDR3 is TGCAGTGCTAGAGGGGCTAGCGGGAAGGAGACCCAGTACTTC. Protein sequence: CSARGASGKETQYF.

The rearrangement links TRBV4-2 to TRBJ2-1, with D uncertain. V was pared by 0 bases and J by 6 bases, with 9 bases between. CDR3 size: 14 residues. Germline lookup yields CDR1 LGHNA and CDR2 YNFKEQ. This CDR3 is CASSQDAKSNEQFF. The DNA of the CDR3 is TGTGCCAGCAGCCAAGATGCAAAGAGCAATGAGCAGTTCTTC.

This clonotype was seen a handful of times. The V and J genes are TRBV24-1 and TRBJ2-1; TRBD1 agrees at 9 bases. Germline V CDR1 and CDR2: KGHDR, SFDVKD. V shed 7 bases and J 3 bases; nucleotides not matched to a gene: 0. This CDR3 is 13 amino acids long. The CDR3 spells CATRDRGYNEQFF. The CDR3 region has the DNA TGTGCCACCAGGGACAGGGGCTACAATGAGCAGTTCTTC.

This clonotype showed up many times. The genes are TRBV5-1 and TRBJ2-1; 11 bases align to TRBD2. CDR1 is SGHRS and CDR2 is YFSETQ in the germline V gene. The CDR3 is made up of 16 amino acids. The V and J ends lost 4 bases and 0 bases, in that order; junction bases with no gene match: 3. The CDR3 DNA reads as TGCGCCAGCAGCCGTGGACTAGCGGGCTCCTACAATGAGCAGTTCTTC. Translating gives CASSRGLAGSYNEQFF.

This clonotype was detected ten times or more. The chain joins TRBV18 to TRBJ2-2, with a possible D match to TRBD2 (6 bases). The germline V and J ends were trimmed by 2 bases and 5 bases, with 9 bases remaining between them. CDR3 size: 14 residues. The germline CDR1 and CDR2 sequences are KGHSH and LQKENI. The CDR3 coding sequence is TGTGCCAGCTCACCATCCGGGACTACCGGGGAGCTGTTTTTT. It specifies CASSPSGTTGELFF.

The chain is built from TRBV10-1 and TRBJ2-1; TRBD2 is a possible D gene (7 bases). The CDR3 covers 15 residues. Germline V gene data show CDR1 as WNHNN and CDR2 as SYGVQD (reference sequence). V was shortened by 2 bases and J by 7 bases, with 15 bases between the two germline ends. CDR3 amino acids: CASSERLGGRNEQFF. In DNA form, the CDR3 reads TGCGCCAGCAGTGAGCGTTTGGGGGGGCGGAATGAGCAGTTCTTC.

Many counts were recorded for this clonotype. V gene TRBV29-1 combines with J gene TRBJ2-1; possibly TRBD2 for D (6 bases). The CDR3 covers 13 residues. The germline V gene has CDR1 SQVTM and CDR2 ANQGSEA. V was cut by 3 bases and J by 10 bases, with 16 bases left in between. The CDR3 loop reads CSVEALATEEQFF. The DNA for the CDR3 is TGCAGCGTTGAGGCTCTAGCGACGGAAGAGCAGTTCTTC.

This clonotype was counted at least ten times. The chain links TRBV20-1 to TRBJ1-2; D is unclear. The CDR3 is 13 amino acids. The germline gives CDR1 DFQATT, CDR2 SNEGSKA (reference sequence). Between the trimmed V and J ends, which lost 3 bases and 4 bases, there was a span of 12 bases. CDR3 residues: CSASFPGSYGYTF. The CDR3 DNA is TGCAGTGCTAGTTTCCCGGGGTCCTATGGCTACACCTTC.

The table lists this clonotype with many counts. This chain joins TRBV27 and TRBJ2-7; tentatively, D is TRBD1 or TRBD2 (5 bases each). The CDR3 contains 12 residues. Germline lookup yields CDR1 MNHEY and CDR2 SMNVEV (reference sequence). Trimming removed 9 bases from V and 9 bases from J, with 18 bases in between. Written as DNA, the CDR3 is TGTGCCAGTACCCACGGGGACGATGTGCAGTACTTC. It translates to CASTHGDDVQYF.

This clonotype was seen repeatedly, ten times or more. The chain joins TRBV28 to TRBJ2-5, with 9 bases lining up with TRBD2. Germline values: CDR1 MDHEN, CDR2 SYDVKM. The J segment lost 1 base and the V segment lost 6 bases, leaving 9 bases of the junction unmatched. This CDR3 spans 16 amino acids. CDR3 sequence (DNA): TGTGCCAGCAGCACCCTAGCGGGAAAAGCCCAAGAGACCCAGTACTTC. Protein sequence: CASSTLAGKAQETQYF.

This clonotype was detected ten times or more. The J gene is TRBJ2-1, the V gene TRBV18, with TRBD2 identical over 12 bases. With V trimmed by 3 bases and J by 10 bases, 13 bases remained unmatched. The CDR3 is 17 residues long. Germline V gene lookup returns CDR1 KGHSH and CDR2 LQKENI. CDR3 bases: TGTGCCAGCTCACCCTTCTTGACTAGCGGGAGAGCAAGGGAGCAGTTCTTC. Encoded protein: CASSPFLTSGRAREQFF.

This clonotype was recorded many times. This chain joins TRBV15 and TRBJ2-5; no definite D call. The germline CDR1 and CDR2 sequences are LNHNV and YYDKDF (reference sequence). The CDR3 length is 13 residues. V was clipped by 3 bases and J by 4 bases, with 9 bases between them. The CDR3 sequence: CATSRKQPETQYF. In DNA, the CDR3 is TGTGCCACCAGCAGGAAGCAGCCAGAGACCCAGTACTTC.

This clonotype has a count of ten or more. The genes are TRBV4-3 and TRBJ2-3; 9 bases map to TRBD2. This CDR3 region has 20 residues. Germline CDR1 LGHNA, CDR2 YSLEER. V shed 1 base and J 0 bases; nucleotides not matched to a gene: 14. CDR3 protein: CASSQVYRGLAGASTDTQYF. CDR3 sequence (DNA): TGCGCCAGCAGCCAAGTCTATAGGGGGTTAGCGGGAGCTAGCACAGATACGCAGTATTTT.

This chain connects TRBV4-2 to TRBJ2-1, with TRBD2 matching 12 bases. This CDR3 is built from 15 residues. The V segment lost 4 bases and the J segment 10 bases; nucleotides outside the gene matches: 8. The germline V gene has CDR1 LGHNA and CDR2 YNFKEQ. CDR3 in DNA: TGTGCCAGCAGCCTGCACTCGGGACTAGCGGGCGAGCAGTTCTTC. It translates to CASSLHSGLAGEQFF.

This clonotype was seen more than once but under ten times. This rearrangement joins TRBV12-3 or TRBV12-4 to TRBJ1-2, with D uncertain. The ends were cut back, 3 bases at V and 5 bases at J, with 10 bases in the middle. CDR3 length equals 13 residues. The CDR3 nucleotides read TGTGCCAGCAGTTTTAGGCAGTCTTATGGCTACACCTTC. Residues: CASSFRQSYGYTF.

This chain uses TRBV7-3 with TRBJ2-7; D tentatively reads TRBD1 or TRBD2 (5 bases each). The CDR3 sequence is 17 residues long. Between the trimmed V and J ends, which lost 1 base and 2 bases, there was a span of 18 bases. Germline V lookup: CDR1 SGHTA, CDR2 FQGTGA. The CDR3 spells CASSLKGLRGIPYEQYF. Written as DNA, the CDR3 is TGTGCCAGCAGCTTAAAGGGTCTCCGGGGCATTCCCTACGAGCAGTACTTC.

Of note for this clonotype: Possible read error: a much larger clone is one base away. This chain connects TRBV29-1 to TRBJ2-6; 7 nucleotides match TRBD1. Germline V lookup: CDR1 SQVTM, CDR2 ANQGSEA. The length of the CDR3 is 14 residues. V lost 7 bases to trimming and J lost 6 bases; unmatched junction nucleotides: 9. The CDR3 here is CSAISGGEANVLTF. The CDR3, as DNA: TGCAGCGCGATCTCAGGGGGAGAGGCCAACGTCCTGACTTTC.

This clonotype was seen a handful of times. The DNA for the CDR3 is TGTGCCAGCACAAGAACCGGGGAGCTGTTTTTT. Translated: CASTRTGELFF. The chain couples TRBV19 to TRBJ2-2; D is unclear. V lost 9 bases and J lost 5, with 7 bases in between. Per the germline V gene, CDR1 is LNHDA and CDR2 is SQIVND (reference sequence). CDR3 length equals 11 residues.